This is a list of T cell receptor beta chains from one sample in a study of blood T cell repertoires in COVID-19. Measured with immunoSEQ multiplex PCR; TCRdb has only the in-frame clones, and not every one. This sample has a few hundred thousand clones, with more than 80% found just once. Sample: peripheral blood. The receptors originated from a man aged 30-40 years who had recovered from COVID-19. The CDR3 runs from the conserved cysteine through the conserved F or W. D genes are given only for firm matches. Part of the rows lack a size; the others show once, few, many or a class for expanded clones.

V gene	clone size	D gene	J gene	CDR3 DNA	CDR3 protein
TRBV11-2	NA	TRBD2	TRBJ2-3	TGTGCCAGCACCATCTACCCGAGCGCGGGGGGAGCAGATACGCAGTATTTT	CASTIYPSAGGADTQYF
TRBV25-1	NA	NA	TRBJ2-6	TGTGCCAGCAGTGAGGTGTCACTCTCCTCTGGGGCCAACGTCCTGACTTTC	CASSEVSLSSGANVLTF
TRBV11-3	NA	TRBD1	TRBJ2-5	TGTGCCAGCAGCTTAAGTGGGGCGGGACAGGGTGAAGAGACCCAGTACTTC	CASSLSGAGQGEETQYF
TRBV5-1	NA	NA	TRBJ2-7	TGCGCCAGCAGCCTCTCGACAGGAACCTACGAGCAGTACTTC	CASSLSTGTYEQYF
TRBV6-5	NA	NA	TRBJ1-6	TGTGCCAGCAGTTTAACACAGTTGAACTCCAATTCACCCCTCCACTTT	CASSLTQLNSNSPLHF
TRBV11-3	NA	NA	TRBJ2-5	TGTGCCAGCAGCCTCGACTACCAAGAGACCCAGTACTTC	CASSLDYQETQYF
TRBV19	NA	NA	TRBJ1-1	TGTGCCAGTAGTACAGGGGTTTACACTGAAGCTTTCTTT	CASSTGVYTEAFF
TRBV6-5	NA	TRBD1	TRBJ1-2	TGTGCCAGCAATGGACAGGGGGCTCGGGGCTACACCTTC	CASNGQGARGYTF
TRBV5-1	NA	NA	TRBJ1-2	TGCGCCAGCAGCCCGGGCTATGGCTACACCTTC	CASSPGYGYTF
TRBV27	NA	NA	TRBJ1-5	TGTGCCAGCAGTCCCACGGGAGGCTACCCCCAGCATTTT	CASSPTGGYPQHF
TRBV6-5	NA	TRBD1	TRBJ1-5	TGTGCCAGCGTCCGGGACAGGAATAGCAATCAGCCCCAGCATTTT	CASVRDRNSNQPQHF
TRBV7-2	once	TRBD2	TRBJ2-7	TGTGCCAGCAGATTTAGCGGGGGGGCCCTCGAGCAGTACTTC	CASRFSGGALEQYF